What follows is one TCR beta chain and its context. No cognate antigen has been identified for it. There are no base qualities to consult, and no much larger clone falls within one base. V loses 4 bases, J loses 1 base, and the germline ends lie 7 bases apart. Spanning cysteine to phenylalanine, the CDR3 consists of 13 amino acids. The retained sequence is limited to the CDR3, 39 bases, with the frame set at the first base. CDR1 and CDR2 are drawn from the germline V gene (reference sequence): SSHAT, FNYEAQ. The data were taken from a study of graft-versus-host responses after intestinal transplantation (dated by TCRdb to 2020 to 2023). Study-level background: Recipients received multivisceral, liver-intestinal, or isolated intestinal transplants. The cohort enrolled about two dozen intestinal transplant recipients including one retransplant, and a few patients lacking pretransplant specimens were excluded. To identify alloreactive clones, pre-transplant mixed lymphocyte reaction products were sequenced and compared with unstimulated pre-transplant donor and recipient T cells. Rather than going through the commercial service, samples from a few later patients were sequenced in-house on an Illumina MiSeq and processed with MiXCR. Donor T cell macrochimerism was defined as a peak of at least 4% donor T cells among recipient peripheral blood mononuclear cells. Every recipient was given anti-thymocyte globulin induction, followed by around three years of maintenance tacrolimus and steroids. Bulk TCR-beta CDR3 sequencing was used to track graft-versus-host and host-versus-graft alloreactive T cell clones in the graft, circulation and bone marrow after intestinal transplantation.

Intraepithelial and lamina propria lymphocytes were isolated from graft specimens using dithiothreitol, EDTA incubations and collagenase D digestion. Bulk TCR-beta sequencing was performed on serial intestinal graft biopsy specimens collected as late as 600 days after transplant. What the authors observed across the whole study: High GvH to HvG T cell clonal ratios were observed in the allografts of patients with donor T cell macrochimerism. The relatively low number and heterogeneity of intestinal transplant patients limited the conclusions. GvH clones were detected in recipient bone marrow, and some of these GvH clones were observed earlier in ileal mucosa or blood, consistent with an intestinal mucosal origin. Early after transplant, declines in HvG clones were associated with peak levels of circulating GvH clones.

Receptor libraries were prepared by the immunoSEQ multiplex PCR assay. For most patients, high-throughput TCR-beta CDR3 sequencing of genomic DNA was performed by Adaptive Biotechnologies. On the authors' methods: Adaptive's ImmunoSEQ software supplied the TCR sequencing data for 18 patients, while MiXCR and VDJtools were used to process a few other patients. CDR3 nucleotide sequences shared by donor and recipient were removed because the origin of these sequences could not be assigned. To count as alloreactive, a clone needed at least 2-fold expansion over unstimulated cells and a minimum CFSE-low frequency of 0.002% (template counts) or 0.001% (read counts). Mappable clones were those detected in sequenced pre-transplant spleen, lymph node, or MLR CFSE-low populations of the donor or recipient. The cumulative frequency of alloreactive clones was calculated as a percentage of all sequences, weighted by copy number. Sourced from immuneACCESS, this table was stored by TCRdb with only in-frame sequences that have V and J called. A share of the clones is absent; for the studies checked, an unresolved V gene accounts for under half, and the remainder has no known explanation. The DNA gave D and trimming, while V, J and clone size come from that table. The sample table records about 3,300 clones; 79% of these occur just once. 6.7% of the sample is taken by the ten largest.

The specimen comprised ileum tissue, sampled around 17 and 22 days after intestinal transplantation. The rearranged chain carries TRBV7-7 and TRBJ1-1; perhaps TRBD1 is the D gene, with 5 bases matching. This TCR was recovered from a human patient who received an intestinal transplant, so some T cells may come from the graft donor. The sequenced DNA: TGTGCCAGCAGCTCACAGGAGAACACTGAAGCTTTCTTT. It specifies CASSSQENTEAFF.